Below are 22 T cell receptor beta chains sequenced from a single sample in a study of T cell repertoires in cytomegalovirus infection. TCRdb re-called the reads through MiXCR, storing one row per CDR3 protein. Here the sample spans 740,000 or so distinct CDR3 sequences, 35% to 40% being singletons. Source material: PBMCs. Receptors were obtained from a human donor in good health (CMV status not recorded). Some clones in this sample may be carry-over from other donors' samples.

This clonotype was found a few times. The J gene is TRBJ1-6, the V gene TRBV4-1, with D possibly being TRBD1 (5 bases). Trimming shortened V by 0 bases and J by 7 bases, and 13 bases separated the two germline ends. CDR3 length equals 16 residues. Per the germline V gene, CDR1 is MGHRA and CDR2 is YSYEKL. The CDR3 spells CASSQDGAGRNSPLHF. In nucleotides, the CDR3 is TGCGCCAGCAGCCAAGATGGAGCAGGGAGGAATTCACCCCTCCACTTT.

The chain uses TRBV9 and TRBJ1-2; D is undetermined. V shed 0 bases and J shed 4 bases, with 13 bases lying between them. This CDR3 contains 15 residues. Germline lookup yields CDR1 SGDLS and CDR2 YYNGEE. In nucleotides, the CDR3 is TGTGCCAGCAGCGTAGGAGGCCCGTTGTCCTATGGCTACACCTTC. Its translation: CASSVGGPLSYGYTF. Looking up the rest from reference TRBV9 and TRBJ1-2 gives the full variable domain: DSGVTQTPKHLITATGQRVTLRCSPRSGDLSVYWYQQSLDQGLQFLIQYYNGEERAKGNILERFSAQQFPDLHSELNLSSLELGDSALYFCASSVGGPLSYGYTFGSGTRLTVV.

This chain joins TRBV7-3 and TRBJ2-1; perhaps TRBD2 as D (5 bases). The CDR3 has 14 amino acids. V was trimmed by 3 bases and J by 7 bases, leaving 13 bases between them. The germline CDR1 and CDR2 sequences are SGHTA and FQGTGA. This CDR3 reads CASSFPSRQNEQFF. The CDR3 DNA is TGTGCCAGCAGCTTTCCTAGCCGACAAAATGAGCAGTTCTTC.

This clonotype occurred a few times. The genes are TRBV7-8 and TRBJ2-2, with a possible D match to TRBD1 (5 bases). The CDR3 spans 16 residues. V lost 5 bases and J lost 7, with 20 bases in between. Germline CDR1 SGHVS, CDR2 FQNEAQ. The CDR3 sequence: CASSPHPLGQRGELFF. DNA of the CDR3: TGTGCCAGCAGCCCTCACCCTCTGGGGCAACGCGGGGAGCTGTTTTTT.

This clonotype turned up a few times. The J gene is TRBJ2-3, the V gene TRBV6-5; D remains unclear. Trimming removed 0 bases at V and 5 bases at J, with 15 bases between. The CDR3 has 16 amino acids. Germline V gene data show CDR1 as MNHEY and CDR2 as SVGAGI. As DNA, the CDR3 is TGTGCCAGCAGTTACTCTTCCCGAGGACGGTTAGATACGCAGTATTTT. Residues: CASSYSSRGRLDTQYF.

J is TRBJ2-7 and V is TRBV20-1; a possible D gene is TRBD1 (5 bases). The CDR3 has 12 residues. Trimming took 4 bases from V and 3 from J, leaving 10 bases between them. The germline gives CDR1 DFQATT, CDR2 SNEGSKA (reference sequence). The DNA for the CDR3 is TGCAGTGCTAACCAGGGCAACTACGAGCAGTACTTC. Encoded protein: CSANQGNYEQYF.

This clonotype came up a few times. The chain carries TRBV2 and TRBJ1-1; perhaps TRBD1 as D (6 bases). The V end lost 9 bases, the J end lost 11 bases, and 16 bases lay between the germline ends. Per the germline V gene, CDR1 is SNHLY and CDR2 is FYNNEI. CDR3 length equals 11 residues. The CDR3 reads CASGGGLGAFF. The DNA of the CDR3 is TGTGCCAGTGGAGGGGGGCTGGGGGCTTTCTTT.

This clonotype has more than one count but fewer than ten. The chain links TRBV14 to TRBJ2-1; no firm D call. Germline V gene lookup returns CDR1 SGHDN and CDR2 FVKESK. The CDR3 length is 15 residues. The V end was cut by 1 base, the J end by 0 bases, with 7 bases between. The DNA of the CDR3 is TGTGCCAGCAGCCAAGGTCTTACCTCCTACAATGAGCAGTTCTTC. Encoded protein: CASSQGLTSYNEQFF.

V usage is TRBV7-2 and J usage is TRBJ2-3, with 16 bases aligning to TRBD2. The CDR3 spans 18 residues. Losses at the gene ends were 2 bases for V and 6 bases for J; bases not matched to a gene: 8. CDR1 and CDR2 (germline): SGHTA, FQGNSA. The CDR3 here is CASSLTGTSGRALDTQYF. The CDR3 coding sequence is TGTGCCAGCAGCTTAACAGGGACTAGCGGGAGGGCGCTGGATACGCAGTATTTT. The full variable domain, in which reference TRBV7-2 and TRBJ2-3 provide the parts outside the CDR3, is GAGVSQSPSNKVTEKGKDVELRCDPISGHTALYWYRQSLGQGLEFLIYFQGNSAPDKSGLPSDRFSAERTGGSVSTLTIQRTQQEDSAVYLCASSLTGTSGRALDTQYFGPGTRLTVL.

This chain links TRBV5-3 with TRBJ1-1, with D possibly being TRBD1 (5 bases). TRBV5-3 is identified as an open reading frame with a role that is uncertain. Deletions cut 8 bases from V and 0 bases from J, with 17 bases between. CDR3 length: 15 residues. CDR3 in DNA: TGTGCCAGCAGCCCGGCAGGGCAGGTGAACACTGAAGCTTTCTTT. It codes for CASSPAGQVNTEAFF.

The V and J genes are TRBV7-9 and TRBJ1-4, with D maybe TRBD1 (5 bases). This CDR3 spans 16 amino acids. CDR1 SEHNR and CDR2 FQNEAQ come from the germline V gene (reference sequence). Trimming left V 0 bases short and J 2 bases short, with 10 bases between. DNA for the CDR3: TGTGCCAGCAGCTTAGCTACGGGGCCTACTAATGAAAAACTGTTTTTT. It translates to CASSLATGPTNEKLFF.

A note on this clonotype: This may come from a read error, since a much larger clone is one base off. The CDR3 DNA sequence: TGTGCCAGCAGCACCCGGGACAGCAACTACGAGCAGTACTTC. Amino acids: CASSTRDSNYEQYF. V usage is TRBV11-2 and J usage is TRBJ2-7; 7 nucleotides line up with TRBD1. CDR1 SGHAT and CDR2 FQNNGV come from the germline V gene. After removal of 5 bases from V and 3 bases from J, the junction contained 7 bases not matched to a gene. The CDR3 is 14 residues long.

This clonotype has only a few counts. The J gene is TRBJ1-3, the V gene TRBV29-1; TRBD1 matches at 10 bases. Germline values: CDR1 SQVTM, CDR2 ANQGSEA. Trimming removed 6 bases from V and 0 bases from J; junction bases left unmatched: 2. The CDR3 sequence is 14 residues long. CDR3 amino acids: CSVGDRGSGNTIYF. CDR3 DNA: TGCAGCGTCGGGGACAGGGGCTCTGGAAACACCATATATTTT.

This clonotype was found a few times. The rearrangement links TRBV27 to TRBJ2-7; D is undetermined. The CDR3 is 16 amino acids. Trimming took off 0 bases at V and 1 base at J, with 13 bases between the two ends. CDR1 is MNHEY and CDR2 is SMNVEV in the germline V gene (reference sequence). The chain's CDR3 is CASSLSSGAKSYEQYF. The DNA of the CDR3 is TGTGCCAGCAGTTTATCGAGTGGCGCGAAATCCTACGAGCAGTACTTC.

Regarding this clonotype: A clone one base away is much larger, so this may be a read error. The J gene is TRBJ2-7, the V gene TRBV7-2, with unresolved D. The length of the CDR3 is 13 residues. Germline lookup yields CDR1 SGHTA and CDR2 FQGNSA. The CDR3 loop reads CASRLEPQRRQYF. CDR3 nucleotides: TGTGCCAGCCGCTTAGAGCCCCAACGAAGGCAGTACTTC.

The chain employs TRBV7-3 and TRBJ2-2; D not certain. V was shortened by 1 base and J by 6 bases, with 9 bases between the two germline ends. The CDR3 length is 14 residues. CDR1 and CDR2 from the germline V gene are SGHTA and FQGTGA. The CDR3: CASSLMTGPGELFF. As DNA, the CDR3 is TGTGCCAGCAGCTTAATGACGGGCCCCGGGGAGCTGTTTTTT.

For this clonotype: This could be a read error, since a much larger clone is one nucleotide away. This CDR3 is missing its conserved last phenylalanine or tryptophan, likely due to a read error. The chain uses TRBV7-6 and TRBJ2-1; TRBD2 matches 8 bases. CDR1 and CDR2 from the germline V gene are SGHVS and FNYEAQ. The CDR3 has 15 residues. V lost 2 bases, J lost 2 bases, and 2 bases stayed unmatched. The CDR3 loop is CASSLSGSPYNEQFL. DNA of the CDR3: TGTGCCAGCAGCTTAAGCGGGAGCCCCTACAATGAGCAGTTCCTC.

The J gene is TRBJ1-1, the V gene TRBV12-3 or TRBV12-4; no clear D. V was shortened by 1 base and J by 0 bases, with 15 bases between the two germline ends. The CDR3 contains 17 residues. CDR3 sequence (DNA): TGTGCCAGCAGTTTAGATGTCAGTGGGGTTATGAACACTGAAGCTTTCTTT. It encodes CASSLDVSGVMNTEAFF.

This clonotype was detected only a few times. The rearrangement links TRBV7-6 to TRBJ1-3; 10 bases are shared with TRBD1. Germline V gives CDR1 SGHVS, CDR2 FNYEAQ. There are 17 residues in the CDR3. Trimming at V came to 5 bases and at J to 0 bases, leaving 7 bases not matched to a gene. The DNA for the CDR3 is TGTGCCAGCAGCCCCCGGCGGGACAGGGGCTCTGGAAACACCATATATTTT. Protein: CASSPRRDRGSGNTIYF. The whole variable domain, filled in from reference TRBV7-6 and TRBJ1-3, reads GAGVSQSPRYKVTKRGQDVALRCDPISGHVSLYWYRQALGQGPEFLTYFNYEAQQDKSGLPNDRFSAERPEGSISTLTIQRTEQRDSAMYRCASSPRRDRGSGNTIYFGEGSWLTVV.

The chain combines TRBV25-1 with TRBJ1-4; D might be TRBD1 (5 bases). In germline, CDR1 is MGHDK, CDR2 SYGVNS. The CDR3 sequence is 15 residues long. V was clipped by 3 bases and J by 2 bases, with 10 bases between them. The CDR3: CASSEGQRTNEKLFF. The CDR3 bases are TGTGCCAGCAGTGAGGGGCAGCGGACTAATGAAAAACTGTTTTTT.

This clonotype has a handful of counts. As the CDR3 is not closed by the conserved phenylalanine or tryptophan, this likely results from a read error. Because the CDR3's place on the DNA is in doubt, the DNA is left out and the CDR3 is given as listed by TCRdb. V gene TRBV6-1 combines with J gene TRBJ1-2; TRBD1 is the table's D call, not checked against the DNA. The CDR3 sequence runs 16 residues, both termini included. The germline CDR1 and CDR2 sequences are MNHNS and SASEGT. Here the CDR3 reads CASSEADGLIGTTWVI.

The chain recombines TRBV27 with TRBJ2-3; TRBD2 matches 10 bases. The CDR3 extends over 17 amino acids. Unmatched junction bases numbered 14, after V lost 7 bases and J lost 4 bases. In germline, CDR1 is MNHEY, CDR2 SMNVEV (reference sequence). The CDR3 DNA reads as TGTGCCAGCACCCCGGGACTAGCGATTCCTGTCCCAGATACGCAGTATTTT. Encoded protein: CASTPGLAIPVPDTQYF.